A selection of T cell receptor beta chains follows, all from one sample in a study of CD8 T cells in ankylosing spondylitis. TCRdb re-analysed the 5' RACE reads in MiXCR, keeping a single row per CDR3 protein. This sample has around 770,000 distinct CDR3 sequences, with about 10% found just once. The sample was blood, either unsorted or a sorted T cell fraction (not recorded which). The receptors here all came from a male donor with ankylosing spondylitis. CDR3s include the opening cysteine and the closing phenylalanine or tryptophan. D genes are given only for firm matches. Expanded clones are given a class, and other clones once, few, many or no size at all.

V gene	D gene	J gene	CDR3 length	clone size	CDR3 protein	CDR3 DNA
TRBV18	TRBD1	TRBJ2-2	16	few	CASSPRNGQGAGELFF	TGTGCCAGCTCACCTAGGAACGGACAGGGGGCCGGGGAGCTGTTTTTT
TRBV2	TRBD2	TRBJ2-3	17	NA	CASSPGKREGRGDTQYF	TGTGCCAGCAGCCCCGGGAAGCGGGAGGGCCGTGGGGATACGCAGTATTTT
TRBV19	NA	TRBJ1-5	13	NA	CASSTSGRQPQHF	TGTGCCAGTAGTACTTCTGGCCGTCAGCCCCAGCATTTT
TRBV20-1	TRBD1	TRBJ2-2	15	NA	CSARTTGGRAGELFF	TGCAGTGCTAGAACCACAGGGGGCAGAGCCGGGGAGCTGTTTTTT
TRBV4-3	NA	TRBJ2-2	15	few	CASSHDRTNTGELFF	TGCGCCAGCAGCCACGACAGGACGAACACCGGGGAGCTGTTTTTT
TRBV5-5	NA	TRBJ2-1	17	many	CASSLGAREHGVNEQFF	TGTGCCAGCAGCTTGGGGGCCAGAGAACATGGAGTAAATGAGCAGTTCTTC
TRBV7-9	NA	TRBJ1-2	16	few	CASSLVTGPDAYGYTF	TGTGCCAGCAGCTTAGTTACAGGGCCTGATGCATATGGCTACACCTTC
TRBV6-1	TRBD1	TRBJ1-1	14	NA	CASRFGTVNTEAFF	TGTGCCAGCAGGTTCGGGACAGTGAACACTGAAGCTTTCTTT
TRBV5-1	NA	TRBJ1-1	14	many	CASRNVGTNTEAFF	TGCGCCAGCAGGAATGTGGGGACAAACACTGAAGCTTTCTTT
TRBV20-1	NA	TRBJ2-2	14	few	CSADRISNTGELFF	TGCAGTGCCGACAGGATCTCGAACACCGGGGAGCTGTTTTTT
TRBV20-1	NA	TRBJ1-6	12	few	CSAREGSSPLHF	TGCAGTGCTAGAGAAGGGAGTTCACCCCTCCACTTT
TRBV25-1	NA	TRBJ1-2	12	many	CASSHPGYGYTF	TGTGCCAGCAGTCACCCAGGGTATGGCTACACCTTC
TRBV20-1	NA	TRBJ1-4	15	few	CSARDWTLTDEKLFF	TGCAGTGCTAGAGACTGGACACTCACAGATGAAAAACTGTTTTTT
TRBV20-1	NA	TRBJ2-5	13	NA	CSAYQGTGGTQYF	TGCAGTGCCTACCAGGGGACCGGGGGGACCCAGTACTTC
TRBV10-3	NA	TRBJ1-4	14	few	CAISGGRDGEKLFF	TGTGCCATCAGTGGGGGCAGGGATGGGGAAAAACTGTTTTTT
TRBV20-1	NA	TRBJ2-2	16	NA	CSAREDPGGNTGELFF	TGCAGTGCTAGAGAGGATCCCGGGGGAAACACCGGGGAGCTGTTTTTT
TRBV20-1	NA	TRBJ2-3	15	few	CSARVPSRARDTQYF	TGCAGTGCCAGAGTCCCTAGTAGGGCCAGGGATACGCAGTATTTT
TRBV28	NA	TRBJ1-2	11	NA	CAAGGWYGYTF	TGTGCTGCGGGGGGATGGTATGGCTACACCTTC
TRBV5-1	TRBD2	TRBJ2-1	15	few	CASNLAGVEYNEQFF	TGCGCCAGCAACCTAGCGGGAGTGGAATACAATGAGCAGTTCTTC
TRBV15	NA	TRBJ1-4	16	NA	CATSRELLRGDEKLFF	TGTGCCACCAGCAGAGAACTTCTTCGGGGGGATGAAAAACTGTTTTTT
TRBV6-1	NA	TRBJ1-2	15	NA	CASSQDWSSIYGYTF	TGTGCCAGCAGCCAGGATTGGAGCTCTATCTATGGCTACACCTTC
TRBV7-3	NA	TRBJ2-2	13	NA	CASSLDRPGELFF	TGTGCCAGCAGCTTAGACAGGCCCGGGGAGCTGTTTTTT
TRBV20-1	NA	TRBJ2-7	14	few	CSASGTPSFYEQYF	TGCAGTGCTAGTGGCACACCTTCCTTCTACGAGCAGTACTTC
TRBV5-1	TRBD2	TRBJ2-5	19	few	CASSKSGTSGFRDQETQYF	TGCGCCAGCAGCAAATCCGGGACTAGCGGGTTTCGGGACCAAGAGACCCAGTACTTC
TRBV2	NA	TRBJ2-1	15	NA	CASSLQLPFYNEQFF	TGTGCCAGCAGTTTACAGCTACCGTTTTACAATGAGCAGTTCTTC
TRBV29-1	TRBD2	TRBJ2-7	12	many	CSVVRGDYEQYF	TGCAGCGTTGTACGGGGGGACTACGAGCAGTACTTC
TRBV20-1	NA	TRBJ2-5	14	NA	CSASGPWGGETQYF	TGCAGTGCTTCGGGACCTTGGGGAGGAGAGACCCAGTACTTC
TRBV11-2	NA	TRBJ2-2	15	NA	CASSVWGLRPGSCFF	NA
TRBV6-1	TRBD1	TRBJ2-7	14	NA	CASNKRQGTYEQYF	TGTGCCAGCAATAAGAGACAGGGAACCTACGAGCAGTACTTC
TRBV6-2/TRBV6-3	NA	TRBJ1-1	12	few	CASSYFGGKAFF	TGTGCCAGCAGTTACTTCGGGGGTAAAGCTTTCTTT
TRBV4-3	TRBD1	TRBJ1-1	15	many	CASSQDGTGDTEAFF	TGCGCCAGCAGCCAAGATGGGACAGGGGACACTGAAGCTTTCTTT
TRBV9	NA	TRBJ2-6	16	NA	CASSPQPYSGANVLTF	TGTGCCAGCAGCCCCCAACCGTACTCTGGGGCCAACGTCCTGACTTTC
TRBV20-1	NA	TRBJ1-1	12	NA	CSASLPNTEAFF	TGCAGTGCTAGTCTCCCGAACACTGAAGCTTTCTTT
TRBV20-1	NA	TRBJ2-5	12	NA	CSVSSGKETQYF	TGCAGTGTTAGTTCGGGCAAGGAGACCCAGTACTTC
TRBV4-3	NA	TRBJ2-7	17	many	CASSQAFTVPDLYEQYF	TGCGCCAGCAGCCAAGCCTTTACAGTCCCCGACCTTTACGAGCAGTACTTC
TRBV5-4	NA	TRBJ2-7	13	NA	CASSFARGYEQYF	TGTGCCAGCAGCTTCGCACGGGGCTACGAGCAGTACTTC
TRBV7-2	NA	TRBJ2-1	15	many	CASSLMLAQYNEQFF	TGTGCCAGCAGCTTAATGTTAGCACAATACAATGAGCAGTTCTTC
TRBV12-3/TRBV12-4	NA	TRBJ2-7	13	many	CASCRDFGYEQYF	TGTGCCAGCTGTCGGGACTTCGGCTACGAGCAGTACTTC
TRBV20-1	NA	TRBJ2-3	15	NA	CSATLGSTSTDTQYF	TGCAGTGCTACTTTGGGTAGCACTAGCACAGATACGCAGTATTTT
TRBV20-1	NA	TRBJ2-4	15	few	CSARGGGGAKNIQYF	TGCAGTGCTAGAGGAGGGGGAGGAGCCAAAAACATTCAGTACTTC